Listed below are T cell receptor beta chains from one sample, sequenced in a study of tumor-infiltrating lymphocytes in oesophageal squamous cell carcinoma. TCRdb reanalysed the PCR reads using MiXCR and keeps one entry per CDR3 protein. The sample yields 16,000 or so distinct CDR3 sequences, approximately 46% seen once. Sample: blood. The receptors shown here come from a female donor with esophageal squamous cell carcinoma. Each CDR3 is given with its conserved first and last residue. A D gene is named only where the DNA matches it firmly. The size field is filled for only some rows; it gives once, few, many or a size class.

clone_size j_call d_call v_call cdr3_nt cdr3_aa
many TRBJ2-3 - TRBV7-3 TGTGCCAGCAGCCCGTCCTACCTAGGCACAGATACGCAGTATTTT CASSPSYLGTDTQYF
- TRBJ2-5 - TRBV7-2 TGTGCCAGCAGCTTATCTTGGGATGAGACCCAGTACTTC CASSLSWDETQYF
medium-sized TRBJ2-3 TRBD1 TRBV7-3 TGTGCCAGCAGCTACGACAGGGAGAGCACAGATACGCAGTATTTT CASSYDRESTDTQYF
many TRBJ1-5 - TRBV11-2 TGTGCCAGCAGCTTAGTCGCAGGGTCAGGACAGCCCCAGCATTTT CASSLVAGSGQPQHF
- TRBJ2-7 TRBD2 TRBV7-2 TGTGCCAGCAGCTTTTTTGAGCGGGGCAACTACGAGCAGTACTTC CASSFFERGNYEQYF
- TRBJ2-7 - TRBV6-6 TGTGCCAGCAGTGCCTTGTTGTTTCCCCCCTACGAGCAGTACTTC CASSALLFPPYEQYF
- TRBJ2-2 - TRBV6-1 TGTGCCAGCAGTACTATAGCCGGCGGGGAGCTGTTTTTT CASSTIAGGELFF
many TRBJ2-4 TRBD2 TRBV2 TGTGCCAGCGGGGGAGGGTACAATGAGCAGTACTTC CASGGGYNEQYF
many TRBJ1-5 - TRBV10-2 TGCGCCAGCAGTGAGGCAGAAAATAGCAATCAGCCCCAGCATTTT CASSEAENSNQPQHF
many TRBJ1-1 - TRBV5-1 TGCGCCAGCAGCTTGGCAGGGAAAGCTTTCTTT CASSLAGKAFF
few TRBJ2-5 - TRBV7-3 TGTGCCAGCAGCCCGGGGGGCCCGGAGACCCAGTACTTC CASSPGGPETQYF
- TRBJ2-1 - TRBV7-2 TGTGCCAGCAGCCCAGCCTTGGCAGGAGAGCAGTTCTTC CASSPALAGEQFF
- TRBJ2-1 - TRBV7-6 TGTGCCAGCAGCTTAGGACCTCGGCTGTTCTTC CASSLGPRLFF
few TRBJ1-1 - TRBV7-8 TGTGCCAGCAGCTTTTCGACCCGTGAAGCTTTCTTT CASSFSTREAFF
- TRBJ2-6 TRBD2 TRBV7-6 TGTGCCAGCAGCTTCGGGGGGAGCTCTGGGGCCAACGTCCTGACTTTC CASSFGGSSGANVLTF
many TRBJ1-3 - TRBV28 TGTGCCAGCAGCCTGGGTCTCCACTCTGGAAACACCATATATTTT CASSLGLHSGNTIYF
once TRBJ2-7 - TRBV7-2 TGTGCCAGCAGCTTAATATCCGAGCAGTACTTC CASSLISEQYF
- TRBJ2-3 TRBD2 TRBV7-3 TGTGCCAGCAGCGGTAGCGGGAGTGCAGATACGCAGTATTTT CASSGSGSADTQYF
- TRBJ2-7 - TRBV19 TGTGCCAGTAGTATGGGTGGGGGCTACGAGCAGTACTTC CASSMGGGYEQYF
- TRBJ2-3 - TRBV24-1 TGTGCCACCAGTGATTTGGCGGCGTTAGGTACGCAGTATTTT CATSDLAALGTQYF
- TRBJ2-1 - TRBV7-6 TGTGCCAGCAGCCCGAGGGCGGGGGCCAATGAGCAGTTCTTC CASSPRAGANEQFF
once TRBJ2-1 - TRBV6-6 TGTGCCACCAAAAGAACCGGGACCCCCTACAATGAGCAGTTCTTC CATKRTGTPYNEQFF
many TRBJ2-5 TRBD2 TRBV7-9 TGTGCCAGCAGCTCGACTAGCGGGGTATTGGGTGAGCAGTACTTC CASSSTSGVLGEQYF
- TRBJ2-7 - TRBV5-6 TGTGCCAGCAGCACCTATAGCGCGAGGCCCTACGAGCAGTACTTC CASSTYSARPYEQYF
many TRBJ2-7 - TRBV5-1 TGCGCCAGCAGCTTTGACCGGGACCGGTACGAGCAGTACTTC CASSFDRDRYEQYF
many TRBJ1-4 TRBD1 TRBV18 TGTGCCAGCTCACCAGATTCGGGACAGAAAGAAAAACTGTTTTTT CASSPDSGQKEKLFF
- TRBJ1-1 - TRBV12-3/TRBV12-4 TGTGCCAGCAGTTTCAATTGGGACACTGAAGCTTTCTTT CASSFNWDTEAFF
medium-sized TRBJ1-1 - TRBV10-2 TGCGCCAGCAGTGCCAACACTGAAGCTTTCTTT CASSANTEAFF
- TRBJ2-7 TRBD2 TRBV7-2 TGTGCCAGCAGCCGTGTAGCGGGGGGAGCGAACGAGCAGTACTTC CASSRVAGGANEQYF
- TRBJ2-1 - TRBV6-6 TGTGCCAGCAGTTACCGAGACAGGGGGTCTACTAGCGGCAATGAGCAGTTCTTC CASSYRDRGSTSGNEQFF
- TRBJ2-6 - TRBV7-3 TGTGCCAGCAGCTTAGCCGGTGCGGTCGGGGCCAACGTCCTGACTTTC CASSLAGAVGANVLTF
many TRBJ2-3 - TRBV4-3 TGCGCCAGCAGCCAAGCGGTGACCACCCCGCAGTATTTT CASSQAVTTPQYF
once TRBJ2-5 TRBD1 TRBV20-1 TGCAGTGCTCCCAAGGACAGGGGTACAAGGGAGACCCAGTACTTC CSAPKDRGTRETQYF
once TRBJ2-4 TRBD2 TRBV7-3 TGTGCCAGCAGCGCCGTCGCGGGAGCCATTCAGTACTTC CASSAVAGAIQYF
- TRBJ1-5 TRBD1 TRBV6-1 TGTGCCAGCAGTGCCGTAAACAGGGGTTATCAGCCCCAGCATTTT CASSAVNRGYQPQHF
many TRBJ2-1 - TRBV27 TGTGCCAGCAGTTTATCTACGGGCAATGAGCAGTTCTTC CASSLSTGNEQFF
many TRBJ2-1 - TRBV6-1 TGTGCCAGCAGTACGACAAGGATCTCCTACAATGAGCAGTTCTTC CASSTTRISYNEQFF
many TRBJ1-2 - TRBV7-9 TGTGCCAGCAGCTCGGACTTCTATGGCTACACCTTC CASSSDFYGYTF
once TRBJ2-7 - TRBV28 TGTGCCAGCAGTTTGTCCACCGGGACGGTAACCTACGAGCAGTACTTC CASSLSTGTVTYEQYF
medium-sized TRBJ2-5 TRBD1 TRBV7-9 TGTGCCAGCAGACCTGCTACAGGGGCGGATGGGTCCCAGTACTTC CASRPATGADGSQYF